Listed here are 7 T cell receptor beta chains from one sample, sequenced in a study of beta chain features in type 1 diabetes. General study results and limits: When Type 1 diabetes patients were examined, their TCRB CDR3s proved moderately but significantly shorter in all four CD4+ subsets.

Their antigens are not known. The authors reverse transcribed all of the isolated RNA, so sequencing captured expressed TCRB transcripts. Measured with immunoSEQ multiplex PCR; TCRdb has only the in-frame clones, and not every one. The sample lists about 160,000 clones; roughly 60% were seen once. The source material was naive CD4+ T cells from blood. These receptors were obtained from a young man with type 1 diabetes.

The V gene is TRBV5-6, the J gene TRBJ2-7; D is uncertain. Deletions cut 4 bases from V and 3 bases from J, with 5 bases between. This CDR3 comprises 11 residues. CDR1 is SGHDT and CDR2 is YYEEEE in the germline V gene. The CDR3 DNA sequence: TGTGCCAGCAGCGCTAGCTACGAGCAGTACTTC. Encoded protein: CASSASYEQYF.

The chain employs TRBV29-1 and TRBJ2-4; no firm D call. V lost 6 bases to trimming and J lost 3 bases, with 15 bases between them. The V gene's germline CDR1 is SQVTM and CDR2 ANQGSEA. The CDR3 has 14 amino acids. The CDR3 DNA reads as TGCAGCGTGACCTCGATACGAGGCAAAAACATTCAGTACTTC. It specifies CSVTSIRGKNIQYF. Filled out from reference TRBV29-1 and TRBJ2-4, the complete variable domain reads SAVISQKPSRDICQRGTSLTIQCQVDSQVTMMFWYRQQPGQSLTLIATANQGSEATYESGFVIDKFPISRPNLTFSTLTVSNMSPEDSSIYLCSVTSIRGKNIQYFGAGTRLSVL.

This clone was recorded once. The chain recombines TRBV20-1 with TRBJ1-1; D unclear. This CDR3 contains 11 residues. In germline, CDR1 is DFQATT, CDR2 SNEGSKA (reference sequence). The CDR3 is CSIRRNTEAFF. The CDR3 DNA reads as TGCAGCATCAGGAGGAACACTGAAGCTTTCTTT.

This clone came up a few times. This rearrangement joins TRBV30 to TRBJ2-3, with 9 bases matching TRBD2. V shed 0 bases and J 6 bases; nucleotides not matched to a gene: 10. The CDR3 sequence is 16 residues long. Germline assignment: CDR1 GTSNPN and CDR2 SVGIG (reference sequence). Here the CDR3 DNA reads TGTGCCTGGAGTGTAGGATCCAGCGGGGGGACCGATACGCAGTATTTT. Its translation is CAWSVGSSGGTDTQYF.

The chain links TRBV11-2 to TRBJ2-4; a possible D gene is TRBD1 (5 bases). V lost 1 base to trimming and J lost 0 bases, with 16 bases between them. Germline CDR1 is SGHAT and CDR2 is FQNNGV. The CDR3 extends over 18 amino acids. CDR3: CASSLGLPTEIAKNIQYF. The CDR3 coding sequence is TGTGCCAGCAGCTTAGGCCTGCCGACAGAAATAGCCAAAAACATTCAGTACTTC.

The CDR3 loop reads CASSYNVFADTQYF. The CDR3 DNA follows: TGTGCCAGCAGTTATAACGTCTTCGCAGATACGCAGTATTTT. The chain joins TRBV7-2 to TRBJ2-3; D remains ambiguous. Germline CDR1 and CDR2: SGHTA and FQGNSA. The CDR3 runs to 14 residues. Trimming took 6 bases from V and 4 from J, leaving 14 bases between them.

The rearrangement joins TRBV9 to TRBJ2-7; TRBD1 aligns across 9 bases. Looked up from germline, CDR1 is SGDLS and CDR2 is YYNGEE. There are 15 residues in the CDR3. Trimming removed 0 bases from V and 3 bases from J; junction bases left unmatched: 4. CDR3 residues: CASSVATGQGYEQYF. The CDR3 region has the DNA TGTGCCAGCAGCGTAGCGACGGGACAGGGCTACGAGCAGTACTTC.